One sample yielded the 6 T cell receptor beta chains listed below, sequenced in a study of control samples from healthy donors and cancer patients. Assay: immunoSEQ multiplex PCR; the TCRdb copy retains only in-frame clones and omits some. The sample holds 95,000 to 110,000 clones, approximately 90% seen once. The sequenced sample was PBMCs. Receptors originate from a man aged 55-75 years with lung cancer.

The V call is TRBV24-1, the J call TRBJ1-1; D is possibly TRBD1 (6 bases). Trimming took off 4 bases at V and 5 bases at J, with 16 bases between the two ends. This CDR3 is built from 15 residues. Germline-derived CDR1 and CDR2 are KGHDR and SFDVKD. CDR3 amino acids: CATSDSVQGGTEAFF. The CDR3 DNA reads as TGTGCCACCAGTGACTCCGTACAGGGTGGGACTGAAGCTTTCTTT.

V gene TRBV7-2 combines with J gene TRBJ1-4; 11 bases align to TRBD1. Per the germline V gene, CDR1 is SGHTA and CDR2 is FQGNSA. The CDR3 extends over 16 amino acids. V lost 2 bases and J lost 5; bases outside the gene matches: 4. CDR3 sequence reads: CASSLRTGGLNEKLFF. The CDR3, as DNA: TGTGCCAGCAGCTTAAGGACAGGGGGCTTGAATGAAAAACTGTTTTTT.

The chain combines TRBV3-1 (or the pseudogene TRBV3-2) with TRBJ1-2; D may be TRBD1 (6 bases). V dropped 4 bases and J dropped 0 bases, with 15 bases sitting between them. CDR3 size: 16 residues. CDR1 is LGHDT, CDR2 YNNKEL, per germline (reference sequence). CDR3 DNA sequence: TGTGCCAGCAGCCGGGACAACAGTTATCCTAACTATGGCTACACCTTC. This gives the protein CASSRDNSYPNYGYTF.

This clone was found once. CDR3 sequence reads: CASSLNGVGEAFF. In nucleotides, the CDR3 is TGTGCCAGCAGTTTAAACGGGGTTGGTGAAGCTTTCTTT. The J gene is TRBJ1-1, the V gene TRBV27; D gene unclear. V shed 2 bases and J shed 7 bases, with 11 bases lying between them. The CDR3 loop spans 13 amino acids. Germline assignment: CDR1 MNHEY and CDR2 SMNVEV (reference sequence).

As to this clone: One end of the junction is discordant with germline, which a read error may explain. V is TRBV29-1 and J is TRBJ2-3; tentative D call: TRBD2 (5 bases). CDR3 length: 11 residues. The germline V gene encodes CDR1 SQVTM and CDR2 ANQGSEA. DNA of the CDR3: TGCAGCGTCGGATTTGTGGAAGACCGGGGTTTT. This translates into CSVGFVEDRGF.

CDR3 loop: CASSDRPLSGTNYGYTF. The CDR3 DNA is TGTGCCAGCAGTGACAGGCCCCTGAGCGGCACTAACTATGGCTACACCTTC. The rearrangement joins TRBV6-1 to TRBJ1-2; D gene unclear. Germline V gene data show CDR1 as MNHNS and CDR2 as SASEGT. V shed 3 bases and J shed 0 bases, with 17 bases lying between them. The length of the CDR3 is 17 residues.